This TCR beta chain stems from a study of shared clonotypes between healthy human individuals (dated by TCRdb to the early 2020s). In the study overall: A couple of women and a few men aged 18 to 49 years were included in the cohort. Between about 0.8 and 9.5 billion PBMCs per donor were obtained by leukapheresis. The study deeply sequenced blood TCR repertoires of about five healthy adults to estimate repertoire size and the extent of clonotype sharing between individuals. To increase sequencing depth and limit assay-specific biases, TCR repertoire library preparation and sequencing were carried out by different laboratories using diverse techniques. Per donor, three plates each were used for CD4 naive and CD4 memory, two for CD8 naive, and one for CD8 memory. What the study reported, not specific to this receptor: Across a few donors, about 5% of naive CD4, over 3% of naive CD8, about 2.3% of memory CD4, and 0.3% to 0.45% of memory CD8 clonotypes were shared. Pairwise subsampling led to the expectation that sequencing depth would affect the degree of clonotype sharing among donors. Because the study included a small number of donors, the genetic and exposure-history diversity represented was limited. Sampling was restricted to blood, and TCR repertoires in tissue are likely to differ from TCR repertoires in blood. Compared with non-shared clonotypes, the clonotypes found in all four sorted-subset donors had higher generation probabilities. Even with the large sequencing depth, rarefaction of the sorted-subset datasets indicated that sequencing was incomplete. Larger estimated clonotype richness was generally found for naive subsets than for memory subsets.

At the junction V is shortened by 2 bases and J by 5 bases, with 6 bases in between. CDR1 and CDR2 are drawn from the germline V gene (reference sequence): GTSNPN, SVGIG. The CDR3 runs 12 residues from the cysteine to the phenylalanine. Here the CDR3 DNA is all that survives: 36 bases in frame from base 1. About this clone itself: What antigen it recognizes has not been identified. It has no much larger one-base neighbor in the sample; base qualities were not kept. Other DNA sequences in the same sample also yield this CDR3.

The donors were healthy, HIV-negative adults with no recently reported acute infections or vaccinations. All donors were Caucasian adults living in Nashville, Tennessee, USA. CD4+ T cells were enriched by magnetic negative selection; naive cells were then positively selected on CD45RA, and the negative fraction formed the memory subset. Blood was obtained by leukapheresis, after which PBMCs were separated by Ficoll-Histopaque density gradient centrifugation and cryopreserved in liquid nitrogen vapor phase. Analytical flow cytometry was used to check the purity and quantity of each magnetically sorted T cell population. Each sorted fraction had its genomic DNA isolated and then quantified by UV absorbance on a Nanodrop 2000c. TCR CDR3 regions were amplified from genomic DNA by multiplex PCR using the deep immunoSEQ assay. Extracted genomic DNA from each cell subset was spread evenly across all wells of several immunoSEQ 96-well plates, with each plate serving as a replicate. Each replicate PCR for sorted subsets received roughly 0.2 ug genomic DNA, equal to tens of thousands of T cell genomes. Purified libraries were quantified with a Qubit 3.0 fluorometer, sized on a Bioanalyzer 2100, and re-quantified with the KAPA Library Quantification kit. Every immunoSEQ 96-well plate was sequenced on a dedicated single-read 150-cycle Illumina NextSeq 550 flow cell. The authors processed their data as follows. Because the immunoSEQ output included only junctional sequences and no quality scores, the filtering could not be the same as the filtering used for full-length reads. Sequences were annotated with PyIR, a Python wrapper for IgBLAST v1.9, using IMGT germline references to assign V/J genes and CDR3. Any read was removed if the V/J assignment was weak (E-value above 1e-6), the CDR3 was missing, or the read contained stop codons, out-of-frame junctions, or ambiguous translated residues. V3J clonotypes were defined as sequences sharing an identical inferred V gene, J gene, and CDR3 amino acid sequence. Percentage overlap between repertoires was calculated by dividing the number of shared unique clonotypes by the size of the smaller repertoire. RTK rarefaction, the Chao1 estimator, and Recon v2.1 estimates of unobserved clonotypes were used to assess repertoire richness. Generation probabilities for all TCRbeta clonotypes obtained by the gDNA method from a handful of donors were computed using OLGA. What TCRdb holds here is the immuneACCESS table cut down to in-frame rearrangements. Part of the clones is not present; checked against another copy, under half of the missing clones reflect an unresolved V gene, and the others are unexplained. That table supplies the V and J calls and clone size; D and trimming were determined from the DNA. Counted in this sample were fewer than 1.6 million clones; approximately 98.5% of them appeared once. The ten largest clonotypes hold over 0.3% of the sample.

The chain was built from TRBV30 and TRBJ2-2; the D gene is perhaps TRBD2, from 5 matching bases. The sequence derives from a man aged 25 to 40 in good health. What was sequenced was naive CD4+ T cells sorted from blood. The sample's cell subset or site label, in plain terms: CD45RA+ positively selected. The DNA sequence follows: TGTGCCTGGAGTCCGGGGACCGGGGAGCTGTTTTTT. Protein translation: CAWSPGTGELFF.